The rows below give T cell receptor beta chains drawn from one sample of a study of regulatory T cells in long-lasting Graves disease. TCRdb re-analysed the multiplex PCR reads in MiXCR, keeping a single row per CDR3 protein. Of hundreds of thousands of distinct CDR3 sequences in the sample, approximately 16% were seen once. These same data were also listed under a study on T cells in Graves' hyperthyroidism and ophthalmopathy.

Sequencing used peripheral blood mononuclear cells (PBMCs), obtained at new diagnosis, from a patient treated with antithyroid drugs. The source of these receptors is a woman in her forties or fifties with Graves disease. CDR3s include the opening cysteine and the closing phenylalanine or tryptophan. A D gene is named only where the DNA matches it firmly. Expanded clones are given a class, and other clones once, few, many or no size at all.

clone_size d_call cdr3_length j_call v_call cdr3_aa cdr3_nt
NA TRBD1 14 TRBJ2-7 TRBV18 CASSPGQGIGEQYF TGTGCCAGCTCACCAGGACAGGGGATCGGCGAGCAGTACTTC
many NA 14 TRBJ1-2 TRBV9 CASTRAKESYGYTF TGTGCCAGCACCAGAGCCAAGGAGTCGTATGGCTACACCTTC
many TRBD2 15 TRBJ2-1 TRBV19 CASTIGLAGGNEQFF TGTGCCAGTACTATAGGACTAGCGGGGGGAAATGAGCAGTTCTTC
many NA 12 TRBJ2-5 TRBV30 CAWRSSQETQYF TGTGCCTGGAGGAGTTCCCAAGAGACCCAGTACTTC
NA NA 13 TRBJ2-5 TRBV20-1 CSARQGNQETQYF TGCAGTGCCCGCCAGGGGAACCAAGAGACCCAGTACTTC
many NA 14 TRBJ2-5 TRBV28 CASSTPKGGGTQYF TGTGCCAGCAGTACCCCGAAGGGTGGCGGGACCCAGTACTTC
NA NA 16 TRBJ1-1 TRBV14 CASSQLRTDGNTEAFF TGTGCCAGCAGCCAACTCCGGACCGACGGGAACACTGAAGCTTTCTTT
few NA 15 TRBJ1-1 TRBV3-1 CASSSRWGPYTEAFF TGTGCCAGCAGCAGTCGATGGGGGCCGTACACTGAAGCTTTCTTT
NA NA 15 TRBJ2-2 TRBV7-9 CASSPGTSDTGELFF TGTGCCAGCAGCCCCGGGACTTCTGACACCGGGGAGCTGTTTTTT
once NA 15 TRBJ2-7 TRBV5-4 CASSLVGTGVDEQYF TGTGCCAGCAGCTTGGTTGGGACTGGGGTGGACGAGCAGTACTTC
few NA 15 TRBJ2-3 TRBV4-1 CASSQDRRVGDTQYF TGCGCCAGCAGCCAAGACAGGCGGGTGGGAGATACGCAGTATTTT
many NA 13 TRBJ1-5 TRBV12-5 CASGLGDGQPQHF TGTGCTAGTGGTTTAGGGGACGGACAGCCCCAGCATTTT
many NA 12 TRBJ2-3 TRBV2 CASTAGPDTQYF TGTGCCAGCACGGCGGGCCCAGATACGCAGTATTTT
NA NA 14 TRBJ1-1 TRBV27 CASSFGGVDTEAFF TGTGCCAGCAGTTTCGGGGGGGTGGACACTGAAGCTTTCTTT
many NA 18 TRBJ1-5 TRBV12-3/TRBV12-4 CASSLALGGTVSNQPQHF TGTGCCAGCAGTTTAGCACTCGGGGGCACGGTGAGCAATCAGCCCCAGCATTTT
NA TRBD1 15 TRBJ2-1 TRBV5-4 CASNIDGTGSNEQFF TGTGCCAGCAACATAGACGGGACAGGGTCCAATGAGCAGTTCTTC
few TRBD1 16 TRBJ2-7 TRBV6-5 CASSYSRLDRAYEQYF TGTGCCAGCAGTTACTCGAGGTTGGACAGGGCCTACGAGCAGTACTTC
few TRBD2 14 TRBJ2-7 TRBV20-1 CSAQLAGGLDEQYF TGCAGTGCGCAACTAGCGGGGGGCTTGGACGAGCAGTACTTC